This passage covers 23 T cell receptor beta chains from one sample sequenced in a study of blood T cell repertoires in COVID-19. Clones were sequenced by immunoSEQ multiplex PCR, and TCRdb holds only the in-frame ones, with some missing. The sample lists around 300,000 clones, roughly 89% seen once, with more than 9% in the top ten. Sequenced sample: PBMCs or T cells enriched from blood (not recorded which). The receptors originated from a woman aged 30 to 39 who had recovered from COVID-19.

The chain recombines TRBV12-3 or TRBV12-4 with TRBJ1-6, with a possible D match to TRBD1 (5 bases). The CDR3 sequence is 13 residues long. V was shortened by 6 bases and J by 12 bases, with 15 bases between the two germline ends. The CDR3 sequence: CASRPGPGEPLHF. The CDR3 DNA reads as TGTGCCAGCAGACCGGGCCCGGGGGAACCCCTCCACTTT.

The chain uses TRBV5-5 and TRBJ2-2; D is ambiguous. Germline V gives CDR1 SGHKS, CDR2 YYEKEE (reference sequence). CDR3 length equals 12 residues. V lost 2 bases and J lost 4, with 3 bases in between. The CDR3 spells CASSFLTGELFF. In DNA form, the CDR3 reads TGTGCCAGCAGCTTTCTCACCGGGGAGCTGTTTTTT.

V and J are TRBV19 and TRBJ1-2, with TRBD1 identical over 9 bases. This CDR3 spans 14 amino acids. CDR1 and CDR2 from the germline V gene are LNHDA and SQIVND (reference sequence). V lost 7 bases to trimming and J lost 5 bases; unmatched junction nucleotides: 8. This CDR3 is CASMWTGEAYGYTF. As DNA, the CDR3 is TGTGCCAGTATGTGGACAGGGGAAGCATATGGCTACACCTTC.

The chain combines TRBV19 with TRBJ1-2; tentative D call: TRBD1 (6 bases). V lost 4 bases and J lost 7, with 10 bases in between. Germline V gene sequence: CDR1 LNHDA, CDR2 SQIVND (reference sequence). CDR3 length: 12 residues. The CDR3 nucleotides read TGTGCCAGTAGTAATGGGGGCGGTGGCTACACCTTC. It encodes CASSNGGGGYTF.

The CDR3 sequence: CASSYAGAGYTF. The CDR3 DNA follows: TGCGCCAGCAGTTACGCAGGGGCTGGCTACACCTTC. V gene TRBV5-1 combines with J gene TRBJ1-2; a possible D gene is TRBD1 (6 bases). Germline values: CDR1 SGHRS, CDR2 YFSETQ. Trimming took 5 bases from V and 7 from J, leaving 12 bases between them. This CDR3 region has 12 residues.

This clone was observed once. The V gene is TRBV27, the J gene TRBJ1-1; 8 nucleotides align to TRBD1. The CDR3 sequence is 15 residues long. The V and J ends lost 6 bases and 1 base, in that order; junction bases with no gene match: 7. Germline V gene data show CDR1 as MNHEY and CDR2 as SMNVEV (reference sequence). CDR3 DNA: TGTGCCAGCAGGTCTCAGGGGGCGCAGAACACTGAAGCTTTCTTT. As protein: CASRSQGAQNTEAFF.

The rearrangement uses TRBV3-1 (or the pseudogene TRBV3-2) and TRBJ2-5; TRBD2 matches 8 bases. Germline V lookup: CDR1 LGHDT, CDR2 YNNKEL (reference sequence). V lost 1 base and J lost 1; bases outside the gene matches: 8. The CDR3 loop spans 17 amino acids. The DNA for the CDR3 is TGTGCCAGCAGCCAAGTGGTTAGCGGGGCCCTCCAAGAGACCCAGTACTTC. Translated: CASSQVVSGALQETQYF.

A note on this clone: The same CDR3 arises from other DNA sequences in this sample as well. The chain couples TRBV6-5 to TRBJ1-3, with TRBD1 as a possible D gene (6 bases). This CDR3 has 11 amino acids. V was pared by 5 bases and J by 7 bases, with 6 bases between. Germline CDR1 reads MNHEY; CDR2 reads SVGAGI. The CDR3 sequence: CASSQGNTIYF. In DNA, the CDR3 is TGTGCCAGCAGTCAGGGGAACACCATATATTTT.

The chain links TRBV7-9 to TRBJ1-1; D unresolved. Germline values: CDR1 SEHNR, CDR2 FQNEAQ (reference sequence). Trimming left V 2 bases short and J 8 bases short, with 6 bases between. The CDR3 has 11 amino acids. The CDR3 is CASSLSGEAFF. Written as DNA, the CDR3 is TGTGCCAGCAGCTTATCGGGGGAAGCTTTCTTT.

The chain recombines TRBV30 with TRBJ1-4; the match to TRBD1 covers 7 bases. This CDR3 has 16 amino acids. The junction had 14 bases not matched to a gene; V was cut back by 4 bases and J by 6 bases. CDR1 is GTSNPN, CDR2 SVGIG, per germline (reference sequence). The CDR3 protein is CAWTPYPSGGDEKLFF. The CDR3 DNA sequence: TGTGCCTGGACCCCATACCCCTCAGGGGGTGATGAAAAACTGTTTTTT.

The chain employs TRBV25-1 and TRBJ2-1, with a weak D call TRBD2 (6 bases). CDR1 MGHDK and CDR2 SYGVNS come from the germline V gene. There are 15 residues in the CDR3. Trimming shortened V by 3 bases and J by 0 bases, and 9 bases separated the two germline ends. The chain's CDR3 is CASSDLAASYNEQFF. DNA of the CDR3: TGTGCCAGCAGTGACTTAGCGGCCTCCTACAATGAGCAGTTCTTC.

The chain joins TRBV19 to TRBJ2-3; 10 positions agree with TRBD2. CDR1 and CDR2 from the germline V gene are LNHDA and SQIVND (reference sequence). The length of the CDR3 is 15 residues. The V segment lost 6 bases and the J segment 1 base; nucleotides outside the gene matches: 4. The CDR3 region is CASRTSGDRTDTQYF. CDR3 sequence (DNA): TGTGCCAGTAGAACTAGCGGGGACCGCACAGATACGCAGTATTTT.

CDR3: CASSRGRGYGYTF. The CDR3 bases are TGTGCCAGCAGCAGGGGGCGAGGCTATGGCTACACCTTC. V and J are TRBV13 and TRBJ1-2, with 7 bases that match TRBD1. With V trimmed by 5 bases and J by 4 bases, 4 bases remained unmatched. CDR1 and CDR2 from the germline V gene are PRHDT and FYEKMQ (reference sequence). This CDR3 is 13 amino acids long.

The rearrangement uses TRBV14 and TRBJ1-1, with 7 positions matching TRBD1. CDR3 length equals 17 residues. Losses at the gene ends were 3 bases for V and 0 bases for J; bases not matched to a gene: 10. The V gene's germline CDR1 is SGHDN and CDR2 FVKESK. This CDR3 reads CASSHGQAGRMNTEAFF. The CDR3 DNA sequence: TGTGCCAGCAGCCACGGACAGGCCGGCAGAATGAACACTGAAGCTTTCTTT.

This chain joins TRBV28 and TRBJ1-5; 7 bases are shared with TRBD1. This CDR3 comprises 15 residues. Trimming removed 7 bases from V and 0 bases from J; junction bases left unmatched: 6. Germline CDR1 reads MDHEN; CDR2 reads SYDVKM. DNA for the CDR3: TGTGCCAGCACCCTGACAGGGTTTAGCAATCAGCCCCAGCATTTT. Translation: CASTLTGFSNQPQHF.

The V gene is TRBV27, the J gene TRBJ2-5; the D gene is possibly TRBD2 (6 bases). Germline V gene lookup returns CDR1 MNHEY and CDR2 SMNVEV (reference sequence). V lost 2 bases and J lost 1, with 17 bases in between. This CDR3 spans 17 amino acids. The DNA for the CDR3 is TGTGCCAGCAGTTTAGTATATGGCGGCGGGGTCCAAGAGACCCAGTACTTC. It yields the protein CASSLVYGGGVQETQYF.

The CDR3 bases are TGTGCCAGCAGCTTAGGGGACAGGGGGCGGACAGATACGCAGTATTTT. Its protein product is CASSLGDRGRTDTQYF. The chain couples TRBV13 to TRBJ2-3; 11 bases agree with TRBD1. CDR3 length equals 16 residues. Trimming at V came to 0 bases and at J to 3 bases, leaving 2 bases not matched to a gene. Germline V gives CDR1 PRHDT, CDR2 FYEKMQ (reference sequence).

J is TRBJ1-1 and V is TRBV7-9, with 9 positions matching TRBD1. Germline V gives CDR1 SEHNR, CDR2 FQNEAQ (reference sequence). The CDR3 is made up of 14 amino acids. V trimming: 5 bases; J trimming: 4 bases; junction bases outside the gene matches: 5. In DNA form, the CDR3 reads TGTGCCAGCAGCACCGGGACAGGGCGCACTGAAGCTTTCTTT. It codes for CASSTGTGRTEAFF.

CDR3 nucleotide sequence: TGTGCCAGCATCGGACTCAGGGGGCTAGACTATGGCTACACCTTC. Amino acids: CASIGLRGLDYGYTF. This sequence joins TRBV2 and TRBJ1-2; 8 bases match TRBD1. The germline V gene encodes CDR1 SNHLY and CDR2 FYNNEI. The CDR3 runs 15 residues. V shed 7 bases and J 3 bases; nucleotides not matched to a gene: 10.

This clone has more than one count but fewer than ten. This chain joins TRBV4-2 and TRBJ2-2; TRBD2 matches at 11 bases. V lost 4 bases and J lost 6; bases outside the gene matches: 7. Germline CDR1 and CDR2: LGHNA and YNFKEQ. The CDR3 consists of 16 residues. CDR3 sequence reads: CASSPTSGEVAGELFF. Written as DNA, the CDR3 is TGTGCCAGCAGCCCGACTAGCGGGGAGGTTGCCGGGGAGCTGTTTTTT.

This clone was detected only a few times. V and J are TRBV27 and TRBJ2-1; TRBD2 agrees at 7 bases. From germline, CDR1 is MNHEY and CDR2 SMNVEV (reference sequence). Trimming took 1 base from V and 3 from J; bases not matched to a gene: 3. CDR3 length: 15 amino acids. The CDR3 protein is CASSLLPSGYNEQFF. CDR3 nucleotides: TGTGCCAGCAGTTTATTACCTAGCGGCTACAATGAGCAGTTCTTC.

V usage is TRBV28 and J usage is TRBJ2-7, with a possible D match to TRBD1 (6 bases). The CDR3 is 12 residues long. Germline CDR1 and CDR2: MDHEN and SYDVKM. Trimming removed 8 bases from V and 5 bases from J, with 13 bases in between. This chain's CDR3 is CASEQGSNEQYF. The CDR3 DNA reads TGTGCCAGCGAACAGGGCTCTAACGAGCAGTACTTC. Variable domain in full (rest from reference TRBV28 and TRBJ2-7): DVKVTQSSRYLVKRTGEKVFLECVQDMDHENMFWYRQDPGLGLRLIYFSYDVKMKEKGDIPEGYSVSREKKERFSLILESASTNQTSMYLCASEQGSNEQYFGPGTRLTVT.

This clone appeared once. The CDR3 loop is CASSYSRSGELFF. The CDR3 DNA reads as TGTGCCAGCAGTTACTCGAGATCCGGGGAGCTGTTTTTT. V is TRBV6-5 and J is TRBJ2-2, with no clear D. The germline V gene encodes CDR1 MNHEY and CDR2 SVGAGI. This CDR3 contains 13 residues. The V gene lost 0 bases and the J gene lost 6 bases, with 5 bases spanning the gap.